Listed here is a single T cell receptor (beta chain). This receptor's antigen is unknown. Per-nucleotide qualities are absent, and no much larger clonotype sits a single base away. These data belong to a study of blood T cell repertoires in COVID-19 (dated by TCRdb to between 2020 and 2021). Regarding the study in general: Collaborator samples came from the United States, Italy and Spain and covered acute and convalescent phases of COVID-19. The repertoires were released in a freely available public database meant as a resource for research on the immune response to SARS-CoV-2. Deeply sampled blood TCRbeta repertoires from subjects exposed to, actively infected with, or recovered from COVID-19 were included in the dataset. Where HLA class I and class II types were available, the types were taken from metadata supplied by the sample provider, not from assay-based typing. Samples were obtained from the ongoing ImmuneRACE study (first 160 participants) and from over 1,000 subjects provided by 6 global collaborators. Nearly every sample came with metadata listing a de-identified subject ID, COVID-19 status, age in years and sex. The material from the prospective study consisted of cDNA or gDNA derived from T cells, B-cell-depleted T cells, or PBMCs. The research as a whole found: The quantity of clinical and demographic metadata differed by source and by participant and was supplied without curation.

Each collaborating institution followed its own protocols to collect whole blood in K2EDTA tubes. For TCRbeta analysis, collaborators shipped samples as frozen whole blood, isolated PBMCs, or DNA extracted from either of those sample types. Taken from cysteine to phenylalanine, the CDR3 has 13 residues. The retained sequence is limited to the CDR3, 39 bases, with the frame set at the first base. The junction shows trimming of 1 base on V and 3 bases on J, plus 4 bases between the germline ends. CDR1 and CDR2 (SGHVS, FQNEAQ) derive from the germline V gene. TCRbeta CDR3 regions were amplified from genomic DNA by means of the immunoSEQ Assay, a bias-controlled multiplex PCR. As for how the authors treated the data: Nucleated cell counts per sample were estimated from amplification of reference gene primers within the assay. To quantify the absolute abundance of each unique TCRbeta CDR3 rearrangement, sequence reads were collapsed and filtered. Productive Simpson clonality was computed per sample as the square root of Simpson's diversity index over productive rearrangements. Imported from immuneACCESS, the table was reduced by TCRdb to in-frame sequences with V and J called. These copies leave out some clones; in studies compared against another copy, an unresolved V gene accounts for under half, and the cause of the remainder is not known. The V and J calls and clone size were taken over from that table, and D and trimming were inferred from the DNA. This sample lists over 250,000 clones; 85% to 90% were detected once. Approximately 12% of the sample is in the top ten clones.

Sequencing was carried out using peripheral blood. The V gene is TRBV7-8 and the J gene is TRBJ1-5; no D gene can be assigned with confidence. The clonotype originates from a human donor in a cohort sampled during active COVID-19. This receptor has the CDR3 CASSLGANQPQHF. In nucleotides, the sequence is TGTGCCAGCAGCTTAGGGGCCAATCAGCCCCAGCATTTT.